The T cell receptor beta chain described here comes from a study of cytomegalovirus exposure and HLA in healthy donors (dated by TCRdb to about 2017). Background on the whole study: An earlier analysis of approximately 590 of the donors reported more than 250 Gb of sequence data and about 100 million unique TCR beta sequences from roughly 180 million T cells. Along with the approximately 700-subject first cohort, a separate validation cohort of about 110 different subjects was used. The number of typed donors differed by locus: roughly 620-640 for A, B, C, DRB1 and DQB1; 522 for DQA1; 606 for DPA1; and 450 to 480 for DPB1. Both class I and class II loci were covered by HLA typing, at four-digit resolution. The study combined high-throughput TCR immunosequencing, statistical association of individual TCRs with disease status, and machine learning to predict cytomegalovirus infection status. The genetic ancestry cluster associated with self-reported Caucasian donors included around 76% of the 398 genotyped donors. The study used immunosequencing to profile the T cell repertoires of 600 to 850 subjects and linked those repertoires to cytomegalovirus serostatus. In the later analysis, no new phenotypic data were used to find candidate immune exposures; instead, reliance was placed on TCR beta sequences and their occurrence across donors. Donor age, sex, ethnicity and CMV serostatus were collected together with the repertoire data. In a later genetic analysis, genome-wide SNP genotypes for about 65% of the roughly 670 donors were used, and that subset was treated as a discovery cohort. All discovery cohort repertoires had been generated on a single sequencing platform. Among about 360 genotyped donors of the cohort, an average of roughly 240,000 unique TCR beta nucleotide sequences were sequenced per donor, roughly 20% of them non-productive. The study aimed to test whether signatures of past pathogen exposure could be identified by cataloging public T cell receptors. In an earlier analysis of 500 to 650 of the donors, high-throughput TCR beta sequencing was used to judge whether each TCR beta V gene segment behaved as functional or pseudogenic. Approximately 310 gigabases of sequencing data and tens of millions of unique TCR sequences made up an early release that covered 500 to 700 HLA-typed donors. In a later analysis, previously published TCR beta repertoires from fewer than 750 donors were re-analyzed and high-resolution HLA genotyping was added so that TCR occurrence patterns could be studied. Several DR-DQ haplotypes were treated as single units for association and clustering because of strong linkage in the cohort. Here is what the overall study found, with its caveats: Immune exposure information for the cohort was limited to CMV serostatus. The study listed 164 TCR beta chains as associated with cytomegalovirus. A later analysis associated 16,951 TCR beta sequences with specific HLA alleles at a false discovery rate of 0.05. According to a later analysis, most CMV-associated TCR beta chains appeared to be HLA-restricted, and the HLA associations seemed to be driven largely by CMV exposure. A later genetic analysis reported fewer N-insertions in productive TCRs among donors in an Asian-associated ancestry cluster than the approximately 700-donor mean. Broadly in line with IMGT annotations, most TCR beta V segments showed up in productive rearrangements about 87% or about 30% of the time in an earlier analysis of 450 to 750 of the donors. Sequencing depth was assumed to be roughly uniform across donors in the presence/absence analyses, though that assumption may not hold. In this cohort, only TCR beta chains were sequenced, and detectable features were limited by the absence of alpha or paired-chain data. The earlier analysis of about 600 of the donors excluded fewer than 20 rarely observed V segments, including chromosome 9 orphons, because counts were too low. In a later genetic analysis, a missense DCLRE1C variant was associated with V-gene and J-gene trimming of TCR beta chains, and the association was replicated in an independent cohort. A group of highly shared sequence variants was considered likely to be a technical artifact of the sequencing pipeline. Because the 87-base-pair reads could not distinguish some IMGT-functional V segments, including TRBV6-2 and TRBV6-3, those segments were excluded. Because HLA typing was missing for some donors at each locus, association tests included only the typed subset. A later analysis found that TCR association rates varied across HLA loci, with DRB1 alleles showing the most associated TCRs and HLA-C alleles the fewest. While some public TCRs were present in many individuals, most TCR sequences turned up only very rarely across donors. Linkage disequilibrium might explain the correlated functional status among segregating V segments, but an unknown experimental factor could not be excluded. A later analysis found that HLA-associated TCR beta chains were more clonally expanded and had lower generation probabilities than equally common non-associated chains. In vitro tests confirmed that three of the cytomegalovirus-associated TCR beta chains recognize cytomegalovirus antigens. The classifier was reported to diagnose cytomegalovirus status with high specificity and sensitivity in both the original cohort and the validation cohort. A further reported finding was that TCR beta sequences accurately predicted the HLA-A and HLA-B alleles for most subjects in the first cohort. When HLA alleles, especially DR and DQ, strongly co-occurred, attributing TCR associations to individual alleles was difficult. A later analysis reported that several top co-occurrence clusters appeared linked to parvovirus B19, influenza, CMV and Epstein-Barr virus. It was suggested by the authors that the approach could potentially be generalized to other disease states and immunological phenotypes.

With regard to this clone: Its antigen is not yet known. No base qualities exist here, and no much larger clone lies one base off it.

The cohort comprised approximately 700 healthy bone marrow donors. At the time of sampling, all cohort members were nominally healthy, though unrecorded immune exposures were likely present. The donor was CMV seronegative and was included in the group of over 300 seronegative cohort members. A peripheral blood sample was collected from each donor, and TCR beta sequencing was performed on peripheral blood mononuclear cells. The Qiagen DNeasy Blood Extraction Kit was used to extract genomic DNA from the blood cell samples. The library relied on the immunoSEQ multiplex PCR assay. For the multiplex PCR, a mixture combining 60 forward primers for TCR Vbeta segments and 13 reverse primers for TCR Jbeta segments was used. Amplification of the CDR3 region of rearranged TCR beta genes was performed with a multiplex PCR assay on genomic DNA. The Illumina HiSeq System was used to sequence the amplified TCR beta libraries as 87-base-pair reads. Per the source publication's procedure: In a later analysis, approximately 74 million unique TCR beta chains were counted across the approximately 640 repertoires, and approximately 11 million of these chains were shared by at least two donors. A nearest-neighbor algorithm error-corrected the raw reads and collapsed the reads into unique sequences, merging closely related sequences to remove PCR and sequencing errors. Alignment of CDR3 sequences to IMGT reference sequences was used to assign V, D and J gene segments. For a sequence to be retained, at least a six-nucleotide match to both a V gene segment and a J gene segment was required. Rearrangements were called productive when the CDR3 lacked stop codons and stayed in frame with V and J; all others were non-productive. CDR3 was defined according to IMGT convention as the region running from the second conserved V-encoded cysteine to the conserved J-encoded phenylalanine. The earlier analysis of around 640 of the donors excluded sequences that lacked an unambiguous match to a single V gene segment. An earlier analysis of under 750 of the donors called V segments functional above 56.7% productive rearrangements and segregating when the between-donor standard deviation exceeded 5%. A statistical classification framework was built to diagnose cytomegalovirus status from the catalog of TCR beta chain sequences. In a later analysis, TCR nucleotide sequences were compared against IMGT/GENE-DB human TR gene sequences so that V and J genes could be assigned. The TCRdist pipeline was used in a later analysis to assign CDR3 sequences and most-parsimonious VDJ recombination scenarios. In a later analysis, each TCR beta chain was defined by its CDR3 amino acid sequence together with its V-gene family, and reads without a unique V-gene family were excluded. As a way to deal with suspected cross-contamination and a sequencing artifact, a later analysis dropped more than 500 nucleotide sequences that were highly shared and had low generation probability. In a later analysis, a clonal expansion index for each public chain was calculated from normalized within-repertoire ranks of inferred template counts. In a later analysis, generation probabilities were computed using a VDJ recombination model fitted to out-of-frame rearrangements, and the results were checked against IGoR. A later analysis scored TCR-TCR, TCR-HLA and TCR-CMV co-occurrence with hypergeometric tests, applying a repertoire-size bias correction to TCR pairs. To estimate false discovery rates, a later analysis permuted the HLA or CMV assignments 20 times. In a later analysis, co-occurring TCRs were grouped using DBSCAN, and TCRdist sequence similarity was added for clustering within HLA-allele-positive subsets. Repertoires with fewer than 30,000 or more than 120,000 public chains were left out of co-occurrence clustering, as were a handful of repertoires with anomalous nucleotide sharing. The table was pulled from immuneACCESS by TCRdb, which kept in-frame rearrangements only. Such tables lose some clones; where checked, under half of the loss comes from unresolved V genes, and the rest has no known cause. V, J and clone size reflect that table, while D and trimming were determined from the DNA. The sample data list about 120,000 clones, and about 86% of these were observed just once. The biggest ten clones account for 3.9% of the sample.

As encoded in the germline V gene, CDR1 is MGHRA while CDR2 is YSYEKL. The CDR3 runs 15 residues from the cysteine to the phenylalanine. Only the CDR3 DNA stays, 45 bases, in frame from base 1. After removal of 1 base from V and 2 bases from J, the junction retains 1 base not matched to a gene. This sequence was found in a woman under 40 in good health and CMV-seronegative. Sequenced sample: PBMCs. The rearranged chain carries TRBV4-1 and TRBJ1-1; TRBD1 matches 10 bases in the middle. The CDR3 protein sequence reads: CASSQGQGANTEAFF. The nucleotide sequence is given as TGCGCCAGCAGCCAAGGACAGGGGGCCAACACTGAAGCTTTCTTT.